These T cell receptor beta chains were read from a single sample in a study of blood T cells in healthy people across ages. Using its own MiXCR run on the 5' RACE reads, TCRdb lists one record per CDR3 protein. The repertoire consists of 540,000 or so distinct CDR3 sequences, with approximately 25% occurring once and the leading ten covering under 20%. Sequenced input: blood. Receptors originate from a woman in her seventies in good health. The CDR3 runs from the conserved cysteine through the conserved F or W. A D gene is named only where the DNA matches it firmly. Part of the rows lack a size; the others show once, few, many or a class for expanded clones.

V	J	D	size	DNA	CDR3
TRBV20-1	TRBJ2-7	TRBD1	few	TGCAGTGCTAGGGTGGACAGGGGTAACCGCTTCTCATACGAGCAGTACTTC	CSARVDRGNRFSYEQYF
TRBV20-1	TRBJ2-1	NA	NA	TGCAGTGCTAAGGGGTGGGTCTCCAGGGGAGGAAATGAGCAGTTCTTC	CSAKGWVSRGGNEQFF
TRBV7-3	TRBJ2-3	TRBD2	NA	TGTGCCAGCAGCCCACAAATTAGCGGGAGACACACAGATACGCAGTATTTT	CASSPQISGRHTDTQYF
TRBV7-3	TRBJ1-2	TRBD1	NA	TGTGCCAGCAGCCGCGCCATTCGGACAGGGGAGTGGGGCTACACCTTC	CASSRAIRTGEWGYTF
TRBV20-1	TRBJ2-5	TRBD2	NA	TGCAGTGCTATGAAACCTAGCGGGAGTGAAGGAGAGACCCAGTACTTC	CSAMKPSGSEGETQYF
TRBV7-2	TRBJ2-7	NA	few	TGTGCCAGCAGCTTAGCGGGGCAGCTCTACGAGCAGTACTTC	CASSLAGQLYEQYF
TRBV24-1	TRBJ2-1	NA	NA	TGTGCCACCAGTGATTTAGGGGACACGACTAATGAGCAGTTCTTC	CATSDLGDTTNEQFF
TRBV5-1	TRBJ2-3	TRBD2	few	TGCGCCAGCAGCGGAAAGCGGGGGGGCCGGGATACGCAGTATTTT	CASSGKRGGRDTQYF
TRBV13	TRBJ2-7	NA	NA	TGTGCCAGCAGCTTAGGTTTTCGGACGGTAACCTCCTACGAGCAGTACTTC	CASSLGFRTVTSYEQYF
TRBV12-5	TRBJ2-5	NA	NA	TGTGCTAGTGGTTTGGTATGGCCTGAAGAGACCCAGTACTTC	CASGLVWPEETQYF
TRBV7-3	TRBJ1-1	NA	few	TGTGCCAGCGCAGACAAAGGGCTAGTCTCTGAAGCTTTCTTT	CASADKGLVSEAFF
TRBV7-7	TRBJ2-2	TRBD1	NA	TGTGCTAGCAGGCCGGCGGGACAGGGGGCCACCGGGGAGCTGTTTTTT	CASRPAGQGATGELFF
TRBV4-1	TRBJ2-4	TRBD1	NA	TGCGCCAGCAGCCAAGAGACAGGGGGCGACCTAGCCAAAAACATTCAGTACTTC	CASSQETGGDLAKNIQYF
TRBV15	TRBJ1-1	NA	few	TGTGCCACCAGCCATCTAGGCGGGAGGGACACTGAAGCTTTCTTT	CATSHLGGRDTEAFF
TRBV12-3/TRBV12-4	TRBJ1-2	NA	NA	TGTGCCAGCAGTCCGAGACAGAGCCATGGCTACACCTTC	CASSPRQSHGYTF
TRBV6-1	TRBJ2-1	NA	few	TGTGCCAGCAAGACCCTTGATGGGGGCCGGGTAGGTGAGCAGTTCTTC	CASKTLDGGRVGEQFF
TRBV3-1	TRBJ1-1	NA	NA	TGTGCCAGCAGCCAAGGGAGGTCGTCTTTCTTT	CASSQGRSSFF